The next 22 T cell receptor beta chains were all read from a single sample in a study of blood T cell repertoires in COVID-19. The table came from immunoSEQ multiplex PCR; TCRdb's copy has only in-frame clones and leaves some out. This repertoire shows 150,000 to 200,000 clones, more than 75% found once; its top ten account for about 1%. Sequencing was performed on peripheral blood. These receptors all stem from a woman aged 18-29 years who had recovered from COVID-19.

This clone was detected once. The chain recombines TRBV15 with TRBJ1-5, with TRBD1 matching 7 bases. The CDR3 is 14 residues long. CDR1 is LNHNV, CDR2 YYDKDF, per germline (reference sequence). The trim removed 6 bases at V and 3 bases at J, leaving 5 bases unmatched. The CDR3 region has the DNA TGTGCCACCAGGCCAGGGGGGAACAATCAGCCCCAGCATTTT. Its protein product is CATRPGGNNQPQHF.

This chain links TRBV3-1 (or the pseudogene TRBV3-2) with TRBJ2-7, with D maybe TRBD1 (5 bases). The V end lost 3 bases, the J end lost 2 bases, and 14 bases lay between the germline ends. The CDR3 covers 15 residues. Germline CDR1 LGHDT, CDR2 YNNKEL (reference sequence). CDR3 nucleotides: TGTGCCAGCAGCCATATATCCAGGGAAGCCTACGAGCAGTACGTC. This encodes CASSHISREAYEQYV.

This clone was seen more than once but under ten times. The chain joins TRBV6-1 to TRBJ2-7, with 7 bases lining up with TRBD2. V was pared by 3 bases and J by 6 bases, with 5 bases of the junction left unmatched. This CDR3 has 13 amino acids. Per the germline V gene, CDR1 is MNHNS and CDR2 is SASEGT. The CDR3 is CASSEREYREQYV. The CDR3 bases are TGTGCCAGCAGTGAGCGGGAGTATCGCGAGCAGTACGTC.

This sequence joins TRBV6-5 and TRBJ2-3; no firm D call. CDR3 size: 14 residues. Germline loops: CDR1 MNHEY, CDR2 SVGAGI. Trimming took 3 bases from V and 3 from J, leaving 10 bases between them. The CDR3 sequence: CASSYLSNTDTQYF. The CDR3 DNA is TGTGCCAGCAGTTATCTCAGTAATACAGATACGCAGTATTTT.

J is TRBJ2-2 and V is TRBV6-4, with D perhaps matching TRBD2 (6 bases). This CDR3 spans 14 amino acids. CDR1 and CDR2 from the germline V gene are MRHNA and SNTAGT. V lost 4 bases to trimming and J lost 5 bases, with 11 bases between them. The chain's CDR3 is CASSASGYTGELFF. CDR3 DNA sequence: TGTGCCAGCAGTGCCAGCGGGTATACCGGGGAGCTGTTTTTT.

The chain is built from TRBV4-1 and TRBJ1-3; the match to TRBD1 covers 10 bases. The CDR3 is 15 residues long. The germline V gene encodes CDR1 MGHRA and CDR2 YSYEKL. V trimming: 0 bases; J trimming: 8 bases; junction bases outside the gene matches: 4. CDR3 loop: CASSQDGTGADTIYF. In DNA form, the CDR3 reads TGCGCCAGCAGCCAAGATGGGACAGGGGCGGACACCATATATTTT.

This clone was counted only a few times. V usage is TRBV4-3 and J usage is TRBJ2-1; the D gene is possibly TRBD2 (6 bases). The CDR3 spans 15 residues. Trimming removed 1 base at V and 8 bases at J, with 15 bases between. The V gene's germline CDR1 is LGHNA and CDR2 YSLEER. The CDR3 DNA reads as TGCGCCAGCAGCCAAGGGGGACTCGACGGGGATGAGCAGTTCTTC. Protein sequence: CASSQGGLDGDEQFF.

The chain has TRBV19 and TRBJ2-1, with 7 bases fitting TRBD2. Germline V CDR1 and CDR2: LNHDA, SQIVND (reference sequence). This CDR3 is 11 amino acids long. The ends lost 3 bases at V and 14 bases at J; junction bases unmatched: 4. The CDR3 sequence: CASSIWTSKFF. For the CDR3, the DNA is TGTGCCAGTAGTATTTGGACTAGTAAGTTCTTC. Looking up the rest from reference TRBV19 and TRBJ2-1 gives the full variable domain: DGGITQSPKYLFRKEGQNVTLSCEQNLNHDAMYWYRQDPGQGLRLIYYSQIVNDFQKGDIAEGYSVSREKKESFPLTVTSAQKNPTAFYLCASSIWTSKFFGPGTRLTVL.

J is TRBJ1-1 and V is TRBV27; 11 bases map to TRBD1. CDR3 length: 17 amino acids. Losses at the gene ends were 7 bases for V and 1 base for J; bases not matched to a gene: 11. From germline, CDR1 is MNHEY and CDR2 SMNVEV (reference sequence). The DNA for the CDR3 is TGTGCCAGCAAGCCCCTGGACAGGGGGCTATCGAACACTGAAGCTTTCTTT. Translation: CASKPLDRGLSNTEAFF.

V and J are TRBV5-6 and TRBJ1-1; D is undetermined. The CDR3 has 16 residues. Germline V gene sequence: CDR1 SGHDT, CDR2 YYEEEE. V lost 2 bases and J lost 0, with 14 bases in between. The CDR3 bases are TGTGCCAGCAGCTTCCGTGACTTGGCCGTGAACACTGAAGCTTTCTTT. Protein: CASSFRDLAVNTEAFF.

Here the CDR3 reads CASRTALSNQPQHF. CDR3 nucleotide sequence: TGTGCCAGCAGGACAGCCCTTAGCAATCAGCCCCAGCATTTT. The chain employs TRBV19 and TRBJ1-5; the D gene is possibly TRBD1 (6 bases). Trimming took off 9 bases at V and 0 bases at J, with 12 bases between the two ends. Germline CDR1 LNHDA, CDR2 SQIVND (reference sequence). CDR3 length: 14 residues.

The chain carries TRBV6-5 and TRBJ2-1; 12 bases match TRBD2. With V trimmed by 0 bases and J by 4 bases, 1 base remained unmatched. From germline, CDR1 is MNHEY and CDR2 SVGAGI. The CDR3 is 16 residues long. The CDR3 protein is CASSYSLAGGYNEQFF. For the CDR3, the DNA is TGTGCCAGCAGTTACTCACTAGCGGGGGGATACAATGAGCAGTTCTTC.

This clone came up a few times. This chain links TRBV6-6 with TRBJ2-7; 7 nucleotides line up with TRBD1. Germline V gene sequence: CDR1 MNHNY, CDR2 SVGAGI (reference sequence). V lost 4 bases to trimming and J lost 10 bases; unmatched junction nucleotides: 4. This CDR3 has 11 residues. The DNA for the CDR3 is TGTGCCAGCAGTTCGGGACAGCTTCAGTACGTC. This gives the protein CASSSGQLQYV.

DNA for the CDR3: TGTGCCAGCAGCCAGCCCCCGAGCTCCTATAATTCACCCCTCCACTTT. It translates to CASSQPPSSYNSPLHF. The chain carries TRBV14 and TRBJ1-6; no clear D. Germline loops: CDR1 SGHDN, CDR2 FVKESK. The CDR3 has 16 amino acids. V dropped 3 bases and J dropped 0 bases, with 9 bases sitting between them. The whole variable domain, filled in from reference TRBV14 and TRBJ1-6, reads EAGVTQFPSHSVIEKGQTVTLRCDPISGHDNLYWYRRVMGKEIKFLLHFVKESKQDESGMPNNRFLAERTGGTYSTLKVQPAELEDSGVYFCASSQPPSSYNSPLHFGNGTRLTVT.

The rearrangement uses TRBV11-2 and TRBJ2-3; 16 bases map to TRBD2. With V trimmed by 4 bases and J by 2 bases, 9 bases remained unmatched. The germline CDR1 and CDR2 sequences are SGHAT and FQNNGV. This CDR3 spans 19 amino acids. In nucleotides, the CDR3 is TGTGCCAGCAGCTCGGGACTAGCGGGGGGGTTGCGTAACACAGATACGCAGTATTTT. This gives the protein CASSSGLAGGLRNTDTQYF.

The sample holds one count of this clone. V is TRBV5-1 and J is TRBJ2-5, with TRBD2 matching over 11 bases. CDR1 is SGHRS and CDR2 is YFSETQ in the germline V gene. V lost 2 bases, J lost 0 bases, and 3 bases stayed unmatched. This CDR3 spans 16 amino acids. The CDR3 DNA reads TGCGCCAGCAGCTTACTAGCGGGGGTGTACCAAGAGACCCAGTACTTC. Its protein product is CASSLLAGVYQETQYF.

This chain joins TRBV5-1 and TRBJ1-1; a possible D gene is TRBD1 (6 bases). The CDR3 sequence is 15 residues long. The V gene's germline CDR1 is SGHRS and CDR2 YFSETQ. V was pared by 7 bases and J by 0 bases, with 16 bases between. The CDR3 DNA is TGCGCCAGCCGAAGTACAGGGCCTCTGAACACTGAAGCTTTCTTT. It yields the protein CASRSTGPLNTEAFF.

There are a few counts of this clone. The gene calls are TRBV19 and TRBJ1-3; D gene uncertain. CDR3 length equals 14 residues. V lost 3 bases, J lost 0 bases, and 6 bases lay in between. The germline V gene has CDR1 LNHDA and CDR2 SQIVND (reference sequence). CDR3 nucleotide sequence: TGTGCCAGTAGTATCGGGAACTCTGGAAACACCATATATTTT. This gives the protein CASSIGNSGNTIYF.

The table lists this clone with a few counts. The rearrangement uses TRBV19 and TRBJ1-3; 8 bases are shared with TRBD1. Germline V CDR1 and CDR2: LNHDA, SQIVND (reference sequence). The CDR3 runs to 14 residues. V trimming: 5 bases; J trimming: 3 bases; junction bases outside the gene matches: 3. CDR3 amino acids: CASSRTGIGNTIYF. The DNA of the CDR3 is TGTGCCAGTAGTCGGACAGGGATTGGAAACACCATATATTTT.

The V gene is TRBV2, the J gene TRBJ1-1; no clear D gene. The CDR3 consists of 17 residues. Trimming took off 2 bases at V and 1 base at J, with 17 bases between the two ends. CDR1 and CDR2 from the germline V gene are SNHLY and FYNNEI. The CDR3, as DNA: TGTGCCAGCAGTGAAATTAGTCTTGGGCCTGAGAACACTGAAGCTTTCTTT. The encoded protein is CASSEISLGPENTEAFF. Variable domain in full (rest from reference TRBV2 and TRBJ1-1): EPEVTQTPSHQVTQMGQEVILRCVPISNHLYFYWYRQILGQKVEFLVSFYNNEISEKSEIFDDQFSVERPDGSNFTLKIRSTKLEDSAMYFCASSEISLGPENTEAFFGQGTRLTVV.

The chain links TRBV2 to TRBJ1-5; possible D gene TRBD1, 5 bases. The CDR3 loop spans 15 amino acids. V lost 5 bases to trimming and J lost 2 bases, with 13 bases between them. The germline V gene has CDR1 SNHLY and CDR2 FYNNEI. CDR3: CASSQTGRGNQPQHF. CDR3 sequence (DNA): TGTGCCAGCAGTCAAACAGGTCGTGGCAATCAGCCCCAGCATTTT.

The chain employs TRBV4-1 and TRBJ1-5; tentatively, D is TRBD1 (5 bases). Germline V gives CDR1 MGHRA, CDR2 YSYEKL. The ends were cut back, 1 base at V and 5 bases at J, with 12 bases in the middle. CDR3 length equals 15 residues. This CDR3 reads CASSQAGVGDQPQHF. Written as DNA, the CDR3 is TGCGCCAGCAGCCAAGCGGGGGTAGGGGATCAGCCCCAGCATTTT.